Reported below is one T cell receptor (beta chain). Its antigen is as yet unknown. Via MiXCR, TCRdb re-called the PCR reads, giving one row per CDR3 protein. The table shows some 88,000 distinct CDR3 sequences, with around 20% occurring only once. This specimen belongs to a study of molecular identifiers for immune sequencing clone quantification. The ends were cut back, 4 bases at V and 13 bases at J, with 17 bases in the middle. Germline V lookup: CDR1 MNHEY, CDR2 SMNVEV (reference sequence). This CDR3 comprises 12 residues. Study-wide results and caveats: Approximately 1 million naive cells reportedly did not prevent detection of spiked Jurkat TCR RNA from one cell.

The sample comprised naive CD8+ T cells from blood, with Jurkat cell RNA spiked in. Subset indicated: FACS-sorted CD8+CD4-CCR7+CD45RA+ naive T cells. This chain uses TRBV27 with TRBJ2-7; no clear D gene. The TCR comes from a human donor in good health. Some libraries in this study had Jurkat cell RNA spiked in. This CDR3 is CASSYGLTTFYF. As DNA, the CDR3 is TGTGCCAGCAGTTATGGCCTCACTACATTTTACTTC.